These 8 T cell receptor beta chains share one sample of origin, sequenced in a study of healthy donors' naive CD4 and CD8 T cells. A linear amplification protocol produced the TCR libraries from roughly 550 ng of total RNA. MiXCR was run by TCRdb on the reads, yielding one entry per CDR3 protein. The profile shows about 180,000 distinct CDR3 sequences, 65% to 75% of them singletons. Sequencing input: naive CD4+ and CD8+ T cells sorted from blood, pooled from several donors. The receptors were sampled from a pool of human donors in good health; the sample pools cells from several healthy donors.

The chain is built from TRBV29-1 and TRBJ1-2; 10 bases map to TRBD1. The trim removed 3 bases at V and 6 bases at J, leaving 4 bases unmatched. The V gene's germline CDR1 is SQVTM and CDR2 ANQGSEA. The CDR3 has 13 amino acids. The CDR3 DNA reads TGCAGCGTTGAGGGGACAGGGGCGGATGGCTACACCTTC. It yields the protein CSVEGTGADGYTF.

The chain combines TRBV29-1 with TRBJ2-7; D may be TRBD1 (5 bases). The CDR3 is 15 residues long. CDR1 and CDR2 (germline): SQVTM, ANQGSEA. The V end was cut by 4 bases, the J end by 3 bases, with 19 bases between. CDR3 sequence: CSVVVVQAPLYEQYF. In nucleotides, the CDR3 is TGCAGCGTTGTGGTGGTACAGGCCCCCCTCTACGAGCAGTACTTC.

The gene calls are TRBV6-5 and TRBJ1-6; D is ambiguous. Germline V CDR1 and CDR2: MNHEY, SVGAGI. CDR3 length equals 12 residues. Trimming removed 3 bases from V and 12 bases from J, with 9 bases in between. The CDR3 coding sequence is TGTGCCAGCAGTTATTATGGGAAACCCCTCCACTTT. Protein: CASSYYGKPLHF.

This chain joins TRBV19 and TRBJ2-4; 12 nucleotides agree with TRBD2. Germline V gene data show CDR1 as LNHDA and CDR2 as SQIVND (reference sequence). This CDR3 contains 17 residues. After removal of 4 bases from V and 4 bases from J, the junction contained 8 bases not matched to a gene. The CDR3 DNA sequence: TGTGCCAGTAGTACCCTCCGGACTAGCGGGGATAAAAACATTCAGTACTTC. This translates into CASSTLRTSGDKNIQYF.

The chain recombines TRBV19 with TRBJ1-5; no clear D gene. Germline lookup yields CDR1 LNHDA and CDR2 SQIVND (reference sequence). Between the trimmed V and J ends, which lost 9 bases and 6 bases, there was a span of 15 bases. CDR3 length equals 13 residues. The CDR3 bases are TGTGCCAGCCTTGGCAGGCCCGGTCAGCCCCAGCATTTT. Its protein is CASLGRPGQPQHF. Combining the CDR3 with reference TRBV19 and TRBJ1-5 gives the whole variable domain DGGITQSPKYLFRKEGQNVTLSCEQNLNHDAMYWYRQDPGQGLRLIYYSQIVNDFQKGDIAEGYSVSREKKESFPLTVTSAQKNPTAFYLCASLGRPGQPQHFGDGTRLSIL.

The chain joins TRBV11-2 to TRBJ1-2; D unclear. Trimming cost V 2 bases and J 8 bases, with 24 bases left between them. The V gene's germline CDR1 is SGHAT and CDR2 FQNNGV. This CDR3 has 17 amino acids. CDR3 DNA sequence: TGTGCCAGCAGCTTAAAAGCCTTCCTCGGCGGTCGCGGGGGCTACACCTTC. Translating it yields CASSLKAFLGGRGGYTF.

Here the CDR3 DNA reads TGTGCCAGCAGCTTAGGCAGAAACACAGATACGCAGTATTTT. Its translation is CASSLGRNTDTQYF. This chain links TRBV13 with TRBJ2-3; D not resolved. The CDR3 extends over 14 amino acids. Trimming took 0 bases from V and 2 from J, leaving 6 bases between them. Germline CDR1 reads PRHDT; CDR2 reads FYEKMQ (reference sequence). Filled out from reference TRBV13 and TRBJ2-3, the complete variable domain reads AAGVIQSPRHLIKEKRETATLKCYPIPRHDTVYWYQQGPGQDPQFLISFYEKMQSDKGSIPDRFSAQQFSDYHSELNMSSLELGDSALYFCASSLGRNTDTQYFGPGTRLTVL.

The chain uses TRBV6-1 and TRBJ2-3; D tentatively fits TRBD1 or TRBD2 (5 bases each). V was shortened by 4 bases and J by 4 bases, with 15 bases between the two germline ends. The CDR3 loop spans 15 amino acids. Per germline, CDR1 MNHNS and CDR2 SASEGT. The CDR3 here is CASSGTSRGADTQYF. In nucleotides, the CDR3 is TGTGCCAGCAGTGGGACCTCCCGGGGCGCAGATACGCAGTATTTT.